Following are 17 T cell receptor beta chains from one sample sequenced in a study of cytomegalovirus exposure and HLA in healthy donors. With 60 Vbeta and 13 Jbeta primers, the PCR was carried out. Generated by immunoSEQ multiplex PCR, the TCRdb table keeps only in-frame clones and is missing some. The table shows 95,000 to 100,000 clones, with 75% to 90% occurring only once. Sequences were obtained from PBMCs. All receptors derive from a man under 40 in good health and CMV-seronegative.

This CDR3 is CASSFGRGLRDNSPLHF. Here the CDR3 DNA reads TGTGCCAGCAGCTTCGGTCGTGGTTTGCGCGATAATTCACCCCTCCACTTT. The J gene is TRBJ1-6, the V gene TRBV7-9; D remains unclear. The CDR3 has 17 amino acids. In germline, CDR1 is SEHNR, CDR2 FQNEAQ (reference sequence). Trimming stripped 3 bases from V and 5 bases from J, with 17 bases between. Full variable domain (missing parts from reference TRBV7-9 and TRBJ1-6): DTGVSQNPRHKITKRGQNVTFRCDPISEHNRLYWYRQTLGQGPEFLTYFQNEAQLEKSRLLSDRFSAERPKGSFSTLEIQRTEQGDSAMYLCASSFGRGLRDNSPLHFGNGTRLTVT.

The chain joins TRBV13 to TRBJ2-7; a possible D gene is TRBD2 (5 bases). The CDR3 covers 12 residues. CDR1 PRHDT and CDR2 FYEKMQ come from the germline V gene (reference sequence). The germline V and J ends were trimmed by 2 bases and 5 bases, with 7 bases remaining between them. The CDR3 bases are TGTGCCAGCAGCTTACGAGGGAACGAGCAGTACTTC. Protein: CASSLRGNEQYF.

This chain joins TRBV6-1 and TRBJ2-7; 7 positions agree with TRBD1. The CDR3 is made up of 13 amino acids. J gave up 3 bases and V 3 bases, and 2 bases lay outside the gene matches. From germline, CDR1 is MNHNS and CDR2 SASEGT. The CDR3 spells CASSDRGNYEQYF. The CDR3 coding sequence is TGTGCCAGCAGTGACAGGGGGAACTACGAGCAGTACTTC.

This sequence joins TRBV4-2 and TRBJ1-1; maybe TRBD1 (5 bases). Germline V lookup: CDR1 LGHNA, CDR2 YNFKEQ. Trimming removed 0 bases at V and 10 bases at J, with 15 bases between. The CDR3 covers 14 residues. Here the CDR3 reads CASSQDDSTAGAFF. The CDR3 DNA sequence: TGTGCCAGCAGCCAAGATGATTCGACAGCTGGAGCTTTCTTT.

The chain recombines TRBV6-5 with TRBJ1-3; TRBD1 matches at 8 bases. Germline V gene lookup returns CDR1 MNHEY and CDR2 SVGAGI. The CDR3 is made up of 14 amino acids. Trimming at V came to 5 bases and at J to 7 bases, leaving 7 bases not matched to a gene. The CDR3 spells CASSGQGAWNTIYF. The CDR3 DNA is TGTGCCAGCAGTGGACAGGGTGCATGGAACACCATATATTTT.

The chain couples TRBV28 to TRBJ1-5, with D maybe TRBD1 (5 bases). Trimming stripped 3 bases from V and 2 bases from J, with 14 bases between. The CDR3 loop spans 16 amino acids. Per germline, CDR1 MDHEN and CDR2 SYDVKM. The CDR3: CASSFLGGSGNQPQHF. The CDR3, as DNA: TGTGCCAGCAGTTTTTTGGGGGGGTCCGGCAATCAGCCCCAGCATTTT.

This chain uses TRBV5-4 with TRBJ2-7; 9 nucleotides line up with TRBD1. Germline loops: CDR1 SGHNT, CDR2 YYREEE (reference sequence). V shed 0 bases, J shed 0 bases, and the junction held 4 bases outside the gene matches. This CDR3 has 16 residues. CDR3 sequence: CASSLGGQGASYEQYF. CDR3 nucleotides: TGTGCCAGCAGCTTGGGGGGACAGGGAGCCTCCTACGAGCAGTACTTC.

The chain couples TRBV4-2 to TRBJ2-7; 12 bases match TRBD2. Germline CDR1 is LGHNA and CDR2 is YNFKEQ. This CDR3 spans 15 amino acids. V gave up 5 bases and J gave up 2 bases; unmatched junction bases: 4. The CDR3 region is CASSYGLAGTYEQYF. As DNA, the CDR3 is TGTGCCAGCAGCTATGGACTAGCGGGGACCTACGAGCAGTACTTC.

This clone has just one count. The chain joins TRBV7-9 to TRBJ1-3; the D is unclear. Germline-derived CDR1 and CDR2 are SEHNR and FQNEAQ (reference sequence). There are 14 residues in the CDR3. V shed 3 bases and J shed 0 bases, with 6 bases lying between them. For the CDR3, the DNA is TGTGCCAGCAGCTTGAGTATCTCTGGAAACACCATATATTTT. Translation gives CASSLSISGNTIYF.

The CDR3 DNA is TGTGCCAGCTCACCTAGCGCTGAGCAGTTCTTC. Translating gives CASSPSAEQFF. The gene calls are TRBV18 and TRBJ2-1; possible D gene TRBD2, 5 bases. The CDR3 runs to 11 residues. Deletions cut 3 bases from V and 9 bases from J, with 6 bases between. Germline V gives CDR1 KGHSH, CDR2 LQKENI. The full variable domain, with the rest looked up from reference TRBV18 and TRBJ2-1, is NAGVMQNPRHLVRRRGQEARLRCSPMKGHSHVYWYRQLPEEGLKFMVYLQKENIIDESGMPKERFSAEFPKEGPSILRIQQVVRGDSAAYFCASSPSAEQFFGPGTRLTVL.

The J gene is TRBJ1-4, the V gene TRBV4-3; no clear D gene. V lost 0 bases and J 1 base, leaving 6 bases between the germline ends. This CDR3 comprises 15 residues. The germline V gene has CDR1 LGHNA and CDR2 YSLEER. The CDR3 sequence: CASSQESGTNEKLFF. CDR3 DNA: TGCGCCAGCAGCCAAGAATCCGGAACTAATGAAAAACTGTTTTTT.

This clone was counted only a few times. The V gene is TRBV6-5, the J gene TRBJ1-1, with D perhaps matching TRBD1 (6 bases). The germline V gene encodes CDR1 MNHEY and CDR2 SVGAGI. The CDR3 loop spans 14 amino acids. V was trimmed by 2 bases and J by 4 bases, leaving 11 bases between them. The chain's CDR3 is CASSYGRGGTEAFF. The CDR3 bases are TGTGCCAGCAGTTACGGTCGAGGGGGCACTGAAGCTTTCTTT.

V usage is TRBV28 and J usage is TRBJ2-7, with D possibly TRBD1 on 5 matching bases. Trimming stripped 6 bases from V and 7 bases from J, with 16 bases between. Germline loops: CDR1 MDHEN, CDR2 SYDVKM. The CDR3 covers 13 residues. The CDR3 DNA reads TGTGCCAGCAGATTAAGGACACCTCAAGAGCAGTACTTC. It codes for CASRLRTPQEQYF.

This chain uses TRBV28 with TRBJ1-5; D is possibly TRBD1 (6 bases). Germline V gene sequence: CDR1 MDHEN, CDR2 SYDVKM. The CDR3 sequence is 17 residues long. V was cut by 0 bases and J by 6 bases, with 18 bases left in between. The CDR3 bases are TGTGCCAGCAGTTTATGGGGGGCGGACTTGGGAAGTCAGCCCCAGCATTTT. The encoded protein is CASSLWGADLGSQPQHF. Looking up the rest from reference TRBV28 and TRBJ1-5 gives the full variable domain: DVKVTQSSRYLVKRTGEKVFLECVQDMDHENMFWYRQDPGLGLRLIYFSYDVKMKEKGDIPEGYSVSREKKERFSLILESASTNQTSMYLCASSLWGADLGSQPQHFGDGTRLSIL.

This clone was observed a single time. The chain couples TRBV2 to TRBJ1-5, with 8 bases fitting TRBD1. CDR1 and CDR2 from the germline V gene are SNHLY and FYNNEI. The CDR3 sequence is 15 residues long. V was pared by 7 bases and J by 6 bases, with 11 bases of the junction left unmatched. Written as DNA, the CDR3 is TGTGCCAGCACCGCGCAGGGGGCGCAAGGTCAGCCCCAGCATTTT. Its protein product is CASTAQGAQGQPQHF.

J is TRBJ2-1 and V is TRBV6-6; 7 bases agree with TRBD2. The CDR3 loop spans 15 amino acids. J lost 4 bases, V lost 6 bases, and 9 bases had no gene match. CDR1 and CDR2 from the germline V gene are MNHNY and SVGAGI (reference sequence). The CDR3 bases are TGTGCCAGCAGCACCGGAAGCGGGGTATACAATGAGCAGTTCTTC. Translated: CASSTGSGVYNEQFF.

The V call is TRBV13, the J call TRBJ2-7; D possibly corresponds to TRBD2 (5 bases). The CDR3 is made up of 16 amino acids. Germline V gene data show CDR1 as PRHDT and CDR2 as FYEKMQ (reference sequence). V dropped 0 bases and J dropped 5 bases, with 17 bases sitting between them. CDR3 nucleotide sequence: TGTGCCAGCAGCTTAGGTGCCGGGGTCCCTCCCAACGAGCAGTACTTC. The encoded protein is CASSLGAGVPPNEQYF.